The present entry profiles one T cell receptor beta chain with its context. What it recognizes is unknown. Profiled with immunoSEQ multiplex PCR; TCRdb holds only in-frame clones, not every one. In the table there are 120,000 or so clones, around 92% of which are singletons. These data originate in a study of T cell responses to AZD1222 COVID-19 vaccine. Study-wide results and caveats: Donor demographics were predominantly white British with a female majority; clonal diversity may be underestimated.

Trimming at V came to 5 bases and at J to 4 bases, leaving 7 bases not matched to a gene. The CDR3 is 14 amino acids. The V gene's germline CDR1 is SGHVS and CDR2 FQNEAQ. The clonotype was recovered from an adult in good health. The sequenced sample was peripheral blood, obtained on day 0 of AZD1222 vaccination. The chain couples TRBV7-8 to TRBJ1-1, with 7 bases that match TRBD1. CDR3 DNA: TGTGCCAGCAGCGACAGGGTAGTGGGCACTGAAGCTTTCTTT. Protein: CASSDRVVGTEAFF.